This T cell receptor beta chain is drawn from a study of identical twins. Findings and caveats of the study: Weaker excess twin sharing was seen among beta out-of-frame sequences.

Each donor (without exception) was a healthy Caucasian. This clonotype was counted ten times or more. The antigen is not known. A universal primer site came from template switching; cDNA carried unique molecular identifiers. From the 5' RACE reads, TCRdb called clonotypes with MiXCR, one entry per CDR3 protein. The repertoire holds 400,000 to 550,000 distinct CDR3 sequences, with 14% as singletons. This same sample was also taken into another study, of yellow fever vaccine responses in identical twins.

Sequenced material: CD4+ T cells sorted from blood. The source is a woman in her late teens or twenties in good health.

This chain's CDR3 is CSAREGPGELFF. CDR3 DNA sequence: TGCAGCGCCCGAGAAGGGCCCGGGGAGCTGTTTTTT. This chain uses TRBV29-1 with TRBJ2-2; no firm D call. The CDR3 is made up of 12 amino acids. Germline V lookup: CDR1 SQVTM, CDR2 ANQGSEA. Trimming stripped 7 bases from V and 6 bases from J, with 12 bases between.